The 5 T cell receptor beta chains below were found in one sample sequenced in a study of OX40 agonist ivuxolimab in advanced cancers. Sequencing was performed with immunoSEQ multiplex PCR; in TCRdb, only in-frame clones are kept and a portion is missing. This table has 65,000 to 95,000 clones, around 92% appearing once. Sample: CD4+ or CD8+ T cells sorted from blood, taken in a trial of the OX40 agonist ivuxolimab. These TCRs come from an adult with an advanced solid tumor such as melanoma, head and neck, liver or kidney cancer.

J is TRBJ2-5 and V is TRBV11-2; the match to TRBD1 covers 9 bases. The CDR3 totals 16 residues. V shed 3 bases and J 6 bases; nucleotides not matched to a gene: 11. CDR1 and CDR2 from the germline V gene are SGHAT and FQNNGV. This chain's CDR3 is CASSFSTGQGQKTQYF. The DNA for the CDR3 is TGTGCCAGCAGCTTCTCTACTGGACAGGGGCAAAAGACCCAGTACTTC.

The V call is TRBV30, the J call TRBJ2-5; a possible D gene is TRBD1 (6 bases). V shed 3 bases and J shed 5 bases, with 13 bases lying between them. The germline CDR1 and CDR2 sequences are GTSNPN and SVGIG (reference sequence). The CDR3 length is 13 residues. CDR3 coding DNA: TGTGCCTGGAGCAGTCAGGGGTTGGAGACCCAGTACTTC. Amino acid sequence: CAWSSQGLETQYF.

The gene calls are TRBV5-1 and TRBJ2-7; 7 nucleotides match TRBD1. This CDR3 has 14 amino acids. The germline gives CDR1 SGHRS, CDR2 YFSETQ. V lost 0 bases, J lost 3 bases, and 3 bases stayed unmatched. The CDR3, as DNA: TGCGCCAGCAGCTTGGAGGGGGCGAACTACGAGCAGTACTTC. The encoded protein is CASSLEGANYEQYF.

This rearrangement joins TRBV5-8 to TRBJ1-2; D is possibly TRBD1 (6 bases). The CDR3 has 15 residues. Germline V gene sequence: CDR1 SGHTS, CDR2 YDEGEE. Trimming pared 3 bases from V and 8 bases from J, leaving 20 bases between. In DNA, the CDR3 is TGTGCCAGCAGCTCATCACCCACAGGGAAGGGAGGCTACACCTTC. It translates to CASSSSPTGKGGYTF.

The chain joins TRBV4-1 to TRBJ1-2; unclear D gene. Germline loops: CDR1 MGHRA, CDR2 YSYEKL. The CDR3 length is 14 residues. V lost 4 bases and J lost 1, with 10 bases in between. The CDR3 here is CASSRDDNNYGYTF. CDR3 bases: TGCGCCAGCAGCCGGGATGATAATAACTATGGCTACACCTTC.